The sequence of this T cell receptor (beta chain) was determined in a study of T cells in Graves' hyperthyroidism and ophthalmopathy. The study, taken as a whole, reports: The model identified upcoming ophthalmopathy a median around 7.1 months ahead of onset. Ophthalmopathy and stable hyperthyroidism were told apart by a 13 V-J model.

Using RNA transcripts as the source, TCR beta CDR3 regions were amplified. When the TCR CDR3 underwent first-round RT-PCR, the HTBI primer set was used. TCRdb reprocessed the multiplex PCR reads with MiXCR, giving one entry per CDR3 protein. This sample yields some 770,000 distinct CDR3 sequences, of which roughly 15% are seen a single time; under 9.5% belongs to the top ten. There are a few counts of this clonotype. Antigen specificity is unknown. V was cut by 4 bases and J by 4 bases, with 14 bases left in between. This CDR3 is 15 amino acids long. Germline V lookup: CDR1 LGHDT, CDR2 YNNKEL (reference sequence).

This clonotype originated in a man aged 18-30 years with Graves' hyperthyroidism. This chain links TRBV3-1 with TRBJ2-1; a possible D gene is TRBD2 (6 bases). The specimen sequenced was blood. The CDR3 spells CASSLRLGFYNEQFF. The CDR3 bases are TGTGCCAGCAGCCTTCGACTAGGGTTTTACAATGAGCAGTTCTTC.